The present T cell receptor beta chain was sequenced within a study of control samples from healthy donors and cancer patients. Data came from immunoSEQ multiplex PCR; TCRdb stores just in-frame clones and leaves some out. The sample includes roughly 47,000 clones, around 87% seen only once; the top ten take roughly 10%. Trimming took 0 bases from V and 2 from J, leaving 5 bases between them. Germline loops: CDR1 MGHRA, CDR2 YSYEKL. CDR3 length: 14 residues. The chain is built from TRBV4-1 and TRBJ1-3, with unresolved D. The sample was PBMCs. The clonotype originates from a woman aged 60-70 years with lung cancer. The CDR3 DNA sequence: TGCGCCAGCAGCCAAGAGGTCCCTGGAAACACCATATATTTT. Translating gives CASSQEVPGNTIYF.